One and the same sample provided the 26 T cell receptor beta chains below, sequenced in a study of blood T cell repertoires in COVID-19 (dated by TCRdb to 2018 to 2020). Library creation used the immunoSEQ multiplex PCR assay. Not all clones reach the TCRdb copy of this immuneACCESS table, which keeps in-frame sequences only. Checked studies attribute under half of the gap to unresolved V genes and leave the rest unexplained. The sample has about 76,000 clones on record, approximately 88% of them singletons. Clones ranked in the top ten supply roughly 5% of the sample. The sequenced sample was peripheral blood. The origin of the receptors is a man aged 45-65 years with active COVID-19.

This chain connects TRBV7-9 to TRBJ2-7, with 7 bases fitting TRBD2. The germline V gene has CDR1 SEHNR and CDR2 FQNEAQ (reference sequence). The CDR3 consists of 12 residues. After removal of 8 bases from V and 2 bases from J, the junction contained 3 bases not matched to a gene. CDR3 loop: CASGDYAYEQYF. As DNA, the CDR3 is TGTGCCAGCGGGGACTATGCCTACGAGCAGTACTTC.

The CDR3 is CASRPSGVTEAFF. The CDR3, as DNA: TGTGCCAGCCGACCATCGGGTGTGACTGAAGCTTTCTTT. The chain couples TRBV6-1 to TRBJ1-1, with unresolved D. The CDR3 has 13 amino acids. The germline gives CDR1 MNHNS, CDR2 SASEGT. Trimming took off 8 bases at V and 5 bases at J, with 15 bases between the two ends.

The chain combines TRBV7-2 with TRBJ2-1; 9 bases are a match to TRBD1. Per germline, CDR1 SGHTA and CDR2 FQGNSA. Trimming took 6 bases from V and 3 from J; bases not matched to a gene: 9. The CDR3 sequence is 16 residues long. In DNA, the CDR3 is TGTGCCAGCAGTCCTAGGGGGACAGGGCTCTACAATGAGCAGTTCTTC. The encoded protein is CASSPRGTGLYNEQFF.

The chain recombines TRBV5-1 with TRBJ1-2, with D perhaps matching TRBD1 (6 bases). In germline, CDR1 is SGHRS, CDR2 YFSETQ. The CDR3 runs to 13 residues. V was trimmed by 0 bases and J by 8 bases, leaving 11 bases between them. The DNA for the CDR3 is TGCGCCAGCAGCTTGGAGGGGGTGCAGGGCTACACCTTC. This gives the protein CASSLEGVQGYTF.

This chain joins TRBV10-1 and TRBJ2-5; 7 positions agree with TRBD1. Looked up from germline, CDR1 is WNHNN and CDR2 is SYGVQD (reference sequence). V was clipped by 5 bases and J by 7 bases; unmatched bases: 19. The CDR3 length is 17 residues. The CDR3 nucleotides are TGCGCCAGCAGTTCCACACCGGGACCTCAGGGGGTTGGGACCCAGTACTTC. This encodes CASSSTPGPQGVGTQYF.

This rearrangement joins TRBV9 to TRBJ1-1, with 7 bases lining up with TRBD1. The CDR3 has 15 amino acids. Germline assignment: CDR1 SGDLS and CDR2 YYNGEE. J was trimmed by 0 bases and V by 4 bases; bases with no gene match: 6. CDR3 loop: CASSPGTGVNTEAFF. In nucleotides, the CDR3 is TGTGCCAGCAGCCCAGGTACAGGGGTGAACACTGAAGCTTTCTTT. The whole variable domain, filled in from reference TRBV9 and TRBJ1-1, reads DSGVTQTPKHLITATGQRVTLRCSPRSGDLSVYWYQQSLDQGLQFLIQYYNGEERAKGNILERFSAQQFPDLHSELNLSSLELGDSALYFCASSPGTGVNTEAFFGQGTRLTVV.

The chain links TRBV27 to TRBJ2-7; 8 bases match TRBD2. CDR1 is MNHEY, CDR2 SMNVEV, per germline (reference sequence). V gave up 8 bases and J gave up 3 bases; unmatched junction bases: 9. This CDR3 has 14 amino acids. The CDR3 spells CASALLAGHYEQYF. CDR3 sequence (DNA): TGTGCCAGCGCCTTGCTAGCGGGCCACTACGAGCAGTACTTC.

The chain carries TRBV7-2 and TRBJ1-1; the D gene is possibly TRBD1 (5 bases). The germline V and J ends were trimmed by 0 bases and 0 bases, with 11 bases remaining between them. This CDR3 is 16 amino acids long. Germline V gene lookup returns CDR1 SGHTA and CDR2 FQGNSA. The CDR3 sequence: CASSLAGGTVNTEAFF. CDR3 bases: TGTGCCAGCAGCTTAGCGGGGGGGACGGTGAACACTGAAGCTTTCTTT.

The chain carries TRBV5-1 and TRBJ2-4, with D perhaps matching TRBD2 (5 bases). The CDR3 is 13 residues long. CDR1 is SGHRS, CDR2 YFSETQ, per germline. V was shortened by 0 bases and J by 9 bases, with 10 bases between the two germline ends. CDR3 nucleotides: TGCGCCAGCAGCTTGGCCGGTGGGAGCATTCAGTACTTC. Translation: CASSLAGGSIQYF.

V is TRBV28 and J is TRBJ1-1; 8 bases agree with TRBD1. J gave up 2 bases and V 5 bases, and 10 bases lay outside the gene matches. Per the germline V gene, CDR1 is MDHEN and CDR2 is SYDVKM. CDR3 size: 16 residues. The CDR3 reads CASSPRTGWGNTEAFF. Here the CDR3 DNA reads TGTGCCAGCAGTCCTCGGACAGGGTGGGGAAACACTGAAGCTTTCTTT.

The chain is built from TRBV7-8 and TRBJ2-7, with 7 bases matching TRBD1. With 1 base clipped from V and 6 bases from J, the junction kept 3 bases outside the gene matches. Germline assignment: CDR1 SGHVS and CDR2 FQNEAQ. CDR3 length equals 13 residues. The CDR3 DNA sequence: TGTGCCAGCAGCTTAGGGACAGGTCGCGAGCAGTACTTC. Encoded protein: CASSLGTGREQYF.

The rearrangement links TRBV5-1 to TRBJ2-3, with a possible D match to TRBD2 (5 bases). This CDR3 contains 15 residues. The germline CDR1 and CDR2 sequences are SGHRS and YFSETQ. V lost 2 bases and J lost 2, with 12 bases in between. CDR3 loop: CASSFGSYNTDTQYF. The DNA of the CDR3 is TGCGCCAGCAGCTTTGGGAGTTATAACACAGATACGCAGTATTTT.

This clone was counted a single time. The J gene is TRBJ2-3, the V gene TRBV25-1, with 9 bases matching TRBD1. The CDR3 has 15 amino acids. The junction had 3 bases not matched to a gene; V was cut back by 2 bases and J by 3 bases. Germline values: CDR1 MGHDK, CDR2 SYGVNS. CDR3 protein: CASSEGTGWTDTQYF. For the CDR3, the DNA is TGTGCCAGCAGTGAAGGGACAGGGTGGACAGATACGCAGTATTTT.

The chain employs TRBV24-1 and TRBJ1-5, with unresolved D. This CDR3 has 16 amino acids. V lost 3 bases and J 1 base, leaving 12 bases between the germline ends. From germline, CDR1 is KGHDR and CDR2 SFDVKD. CDR3 protein: CATSDPLNGSNQPQHF. The CDR3 DNA reads as TGTGCCACCAGTGATCCTTTGAACGGGAGCAATCAGCCCCAGCATTTT.

The chain links TRBV5-1 to TRBJ2-1; 7 bases map to TRBD1. The CDR3 consists of 15 residues. Germline values: CDR1 SGHRS, CDR2 YFSETQ. Trimming cost V 6 bases and J 4 bases; bases outside gene matches: 10. The CDR3 DNA reads as TGCGCCAGCAACTTACCGGGACAGACTTACAATGAGCAGTTCTTC. Protein product: CASNLPGQTYNEQFF.

For the CDR3, the DNA is TGTGCCAGCAGCCAACAAGCCCTCTATGGCTACACCTTC. This translates into CASSQQALYGYTF. The V call is TRBV3-1 (or the pseudogene TRBV3-2), the J call TRBJ1-2; D is undetermined. The CDR3 totals 13 residues. Germline loops: CDR1 LGHDT, CDR2 YNNKEL (reference sequence). V shed 2 bases and J shed 4 bases, with 8 bases lying between them.

The chain links TRBV7-9 to TRBJ1-2; 11 bases agree with TRBD1. The CDR3 loop spans 15 amino acids. Germline-derived CDR1 and CDR2 are SEHNR and FQNEAQ (reference sequence). J was trimmed by 8 bases and V by 8 bases; bases with no gene match: 13. Here the CDR3 reads CASQTQDRGPVGYTF. The DNA of the CDR3 is TGTGCCAGCCAAACCCAGGACAGGGGGCCTGTAGGCTACACCTTC.

This clone was seen at least ten times. The J gene is TRBJ2-7, the V gene TRBV27, with D perhaps TRBD2 (5 bases). This CDR3 region has 14 residues. Per the germline V gene, CDR1 is MNHEY and CDR2 is SMNVEV (reference sequence). V lost 5 bases, J lost 2 bases, and 13 bases lay in between. CDR3 loop: CASSRPGITYEQYF. In nucleotides, the CDR3 is TGTGCCAGCAGTCGGCCCGGGATAACCTACGAGCAGTACTTC.

In this sample, this clone turned up a few times. V is TRBV16 and J is TRBJ1-2, with TRBD1 matching over 9 bases. J gave up 6 bases and V 4 bases, and 6 bases lay outside the gene matches. Germline CDR1 reads KGHSY; CDR2 reads FQNENV. This CDR3 region has 14 residues. DNA for the CDR3: TGTGCCAGCAGCCCTCAGGGACAGGGTGATGGCTACACCTTC. Translated: CASSPQGQGDGYTF.

The V and J genes are TRBV5-5 and TRBJ2-5, with a possible D match to TRBD2 (5 bases). Trimming removed 4 bases at V and 4 bases at J, with 20 bases between. The CDR3 runs to 16 residues. Per the germline V gene, CDR1 is SGHKS and CDR2 is YYEKEE (reference sequence). The CDR3 region is CASSGHLAGWGETQYF. The CDR3 DNA reads as TGTGCCAGCAGCGGCCATCTAGCTGGGTGGGGAGAGACCCAGTACTTC.

The CDR3 region is CASSFQNTGELFF. For the CDR3, the DNA is TGTGCCAGCAGCTTTCAGAACACCGGGGAGCTGTTTTTT. This chain connects TRBV11-2 to TRBJ2-2; the D is unclear. The CDR3 covers 13 residues. V shed 3 bases and J shed 1 base, with 3 bases lying between them. Germline V gene lookup returns CDR1 SGHAT and CDR2 FQNNGV.

This chain links TRBV9 with TRBJ2-1, with 8 bases identical to TRBD2. The ends lost 1 base at V and 6 bases at J; junction bases unmatched: 3. The CDR3 has 14 residues. Looked up from germline, CDR1 is SGDLS and CDR2 is YYNGEE. The CDR3 loop is CASSVTAGGNEQFF. The DNA of the CDR3 is TGTGCCAGCAGCGTAACGGCGGGGGGCAATGAGCAGTTCTTC.

This chain joins TRBV5-1 and TRBJ2-1; D is perhaps TRBD2 (5 bases). This CDR3 has 16 amino acids. Germline assignment: CDR1 SGHRS and CDR2 YFSETQ. V lost 4 bases and J lost 8, with 22 bases in between. CDR3 DNA: TGCGCCAGCAGCGCCTTATACTATAGCGATCCCCATGAGCAGTTCTTC. It yields the protein CASSALYYSDPHEQFF.

The J gene is TRBJ2-3, the V gene TRBV11-3; maybe TRBD2 (5 bases). CDR1 and CDR2 (germline): SGHNT, YENEEA. Trimming took 4 bases from V and 10 from J, leaving 12 bases between them. The CDR3 length is 12 residues. CDR3 sequence: CASSSGEAAQYF. The CDR3 region has the DNA TGTGCCAGCAGCTCGGGTGAAGCGGCGCAGTATTTT.

V is TRBV4-3 and J is TRBJ2-1; 8 bases are shared with TRBD1. Germline V gene data show CDR1 as LGHNA and CDR2 as YSLEER. V was clipped by 4 bases and J by 1 base; unmatched bases: 12. The CDR3 runs to 18 residues. CDR3 nucleotide sequence: TGCGCCAGCAGCCGCCATCTCGGCCAGGGGGCATCCTACAATGAGCAGTTCTTC. It specifies CASSRHLGQGASYNEQFF.

This clone was observed a single time. J is TRBJ1-3 and V is TRBV9, with D unclear. Germline values: CDR1 SGDLS, CDR2 YYNGEE. The CDR3 consists of 16 residues. Between the trimmed V and J ends, which lost 0 bases and 0 bases, there was a span of 10 bases. Here the CDR3 reads CASSVGRGSSGNTIYF. In DNA form, the CDR3 reads TGTGCCAGCAGCGTAGGGCGAGGCAGCTCTGGAAACACCATATATTTT.